This TCR beta chain was observed in a study of human T cells and chemical hapten exposure. Study-wide background: Chiefly female patients presented with alopecia areata, totalis or universalis. TCR yield per sample varied, mainly due to pooled library volumes.

Whole-study findings and limits: More PT1 expanded TCRs went with higher patch test scores.

This clonotype showed up many times. Its cognate antigen is unknown. Germline V CDR1 and CDR2: KGHDR, SFDVKD. The CDR3 spans 13 residues. The V and J ends lost 9 bases and 7 bases respectively, with 14 bases between them. Noted time point: pre-sensitization, week 0. Treatment here: therapeutic diphenylcyclopropenone sensitization with weekly scalp DPC. TCRdb recomputed calls from the RACE reads with MiXCR, one row per CDR3 protein. There are over 300,000 distinct CDR3 sequences in the sample; 5.1% occur only once, and 2.5% to 3% lies in the top ten. The specimen comprised whole blood, sampled in connection with sensitization to the hapten diphenylcyclopropenone (DPC). This TCR came from a woman in her fifties or sixties with alopecia areata. Some clones in this sample may be carry-over from other donors' samples. This chain links TRBV24-1 with TRBJ2-2, with D perhaps being TRBD1 or TRBD2 (5 bases each). CDR3 residues: CATVKRGGGELFF. The DNA for the CDR3 is TGTGCCACCGTTAAACGGGGCGGCGGGGAGCTGTTTTTT.